This is a list of T cell receptor beta chains from one sample in a study of control samples from healthy donors and cancer patients. The method was immunoSEQ multiplex PCR; TCRdb's version includes in-frame clones alone and lacks a portion of them. Among tens of thousands of clones listed, around 93% were seen once. Source material: blood. The source is a woman aged 30 to 39 in good health. CDR3s include the opening cysteine and the closing phenylalanine or tryptophan. The D gene is left open where the match is weak. Some rows mark clone size as missing; the rest say once, few, many or name a class of expanded clone.

cdr3_length	clone_size	v_call	j_call	d_call	cdr3_aa	cdr3_nt
16	-	TRBV3-1/TRBV3-2	TRBJ2-3	TRBD2	CASSHPGLAGGDTQYF	TGTGCCAGCAGCCATCCGGGACTAGCGGGGGGAGATACGCAGTATTTT
17	-	TRBV19	TRBJ1-5	TRBD1	CASSRPTRGRRAQPQHF	TGTGCCAGTAGTCGACCAACAAGGGGGCGACGAGCCCAGCCCCAGCATTTT
14	-	TRBV27	TRBJ1-5	-	CASSRGQINQPQHF	TGTGCCAGCAGTCGCGGACAGATCAATCAGCCCCAGCATTTT
13	-	TRBV11-2	TRBJ2-5	-	CASSLGVGETQYF	TGTGCCAGCAGCTTAGGAGTCGGTGAGACCCAGTACTTC
14	-	TRBV5-8	TRBJ1-2	TRBD1	CASRLTGDLFRATF	TGTGCCAGCAGACTTACAGGGGACCTTTTTCGGGCCACCTTC
15	-	TRBV5-6	TRBJ2-2	-	CASSWMTAVTGELFF	TGTGCCAGCAGCTGGATGACAGCGGTCACCGGGGAGCTGTTTTTT
14	-	TRBV6-5	TRBJ2-1	-	CASSMTDSYNEQFF	TGTGCCAGCAGCATGACGGACTCCTACAATGAGCAGTTCTTC
16	-	TRBV6-5	TRBJ2-1	TRBD1	CASSYKGAETYNEQFF	TGTGCCAGCAGTTACAAGGGGGCAGAGACCTACAATGAGCAGTTCTTC
15	-	TRBV19	TRBJ1-1	-	CASSTAGSRSTEAFF	TGTGCCAGTAGTACGGCAGGGTCAAGGAGTACTGAAGCTTTCTTT
19	-	TRBV5-1	TRBJ2-2	TRBD2	CASSGLWAGGQTNTGELFF	TGCGCCAGCAGCGGCCTGTGGGCGGGGGGTCAAACGAACACCGGGGAGCTGTTTTTT
15	-	TRBV28	TRBJ1-1	TRBD1	CASSLGGTAHTEAFF	TGTGCCAGCAGTTTGGGCGGGACAGCTCACACTGAAGCTTTCTTT
15	-	TRBV24-1	TRBJ2-5	TRBD1	CATSDRGQGQETQYF	TGTGCCACCAGTGACCGGGGACAGGGTCAAGAGACCCAGTACTTC
13	once	TRBV7-6	TRBJ2-3	-	CASSLRGVDTQYF	TGTGCCAGCAGCCTCCGCGGGGTAGATACGCAGTATTTT
14	-	TRBV9	TRBJ1-1	TRBD1	CASSVGDRASEAFF	TGTGCCAGCAGCGTAGGTGACAGGGCCTCTGAAGCTTTCTTT
12	-	TRBV6-2/TRBV6-3	TRBJ1-1	-	CASSYSVHEAFF	TGTGCCAGCAGTTACTCGGTACATGAAGCTTTCTTT
10	-	TRBV30	TRBJ1-4	-	CAYKTDNLFF	TGTGCCTATAAGACCGACAACCTGTTTTTT
14	-	TRBV30	TRBJ1-6	TRBD1	CAWSTGGYNSPLHF	TGTGCCTGGAGTACAGGGGGCTATAATTCACCCCTCCACTTT
13	-	TRBV2	TRBJ1-1	TRBD1	CASSIGGRTEAFF	TGTGCCAGCAGTATAGGGGGCCGCACTGAAGCTTTCTTT
14	-	TRBV6-1	TRBJ1-3	-	CASSEAGYGNTIYF	TGTGCCAGCAGTGAAGCGGGGTATGGAAACACCATATATTTT
14	few	TRBV15	TRBJ1-6	-	CATSRDRETAPLHF	TGTGCCACCAGCAGAGATCGGGAAACCGCACCCCTCCACTTT
14	-	TRBV4-1	TRBJ2-7	-	CASSQVLGGYEQYF	TGCGCCAGCAGCCAAGTGCTGGGAGGCTACGAGCAGTACTTC
11	-	TRBV28	TRBJ1-2	-	CASSFTDGYTF	TGTGCCAGCAGTTTTACGGATGGCTACACCTTC
15	once	TRBV5-4	TRBJ2-3	-	CASSDNRASTDTQYF	TGTGCCAGCAGCGATAACAGGGCCAGTACAGATACGCAGTATTTT
14	-	TRBV3-1/TRBV3-2	TRBJ2-1	TRBD1	CASSPGQGYNEQFF	TGTGCCAGCAGCCCAGGACAGGGCTACAATGAGCAGTTCTTC
15	-	TRBV28	TRBJ2-7	TRBD1	CASSHSGTGGHEQYF	TGTGCCAGCAGTCACTCCGGGACAGGGGGACACGAGCAGTACTTC
13	-	TRBV9	TRBJ1-1	-	CASSVGGDTEAFF	TGTGCCAGCAGCGTTGGGGGCGACACTGAAGCTTTCTTT
14	-	TRBV5-1	TRBJ2-3	-	CASSLELEGDTQYF	TGCGCCAGCAGCTTGGAGCTCGAGGGAGATACGCAGTATTTT
16	-	TRBV19	TRBJ1-6	TRBD1	CASRRQGALYNSPLHF	TGTGCCAGTAGACGACAGGGGGCGCTTTATAATTCACCCCTCCACTTT
16	-	TRBV4-1	TRBJ2-5	-	CASSPGGSGAIETQYF	TGCGCCAGCAGCCCCGGGGGTTCAGGGGCGATAGAGACCCAGTACTTC
11	-	TRBV7-3	TRBJ2-3	-	CASSLGGTQYF	TGTGCCAGCAGCTTGGGGGGTACGCAGTATTTT
14	-	TRBV6-5	TRBJ2-3	-	CASRPGTGTDTQYF	TGTGCCAGCAGGCCCGGGACGGGCACAGATACGCAGTATTTT
15	-	TRBV15	TRBJ1-1	TRBD1	CATSTGGNKNTEAFF	TGTGCCACCAGCACAGGGGGCAATAAGAACACTGAAGCTTTCTTT
13	-	TRBV29-1	TRBJ1-1	TRBD1	CSAATGGTTEAFF	TGCAGCGCAGCGACAGGGGGCACGACTGAAGCTTTCTTT
12	-	TRBV29-1	TRBJ1-1	-	CSARGGVTEAFF	TGCAGCGCCCGAGGAGGGGTTACTGAAGCTTTCTTT
20	-	TRBV23-1	TRBJ2-2	-	CASSQPNPGAKLANTGELFF	TGCGCCAGCAGTCAACCGAACCCCGGGGCTAAATTAGCGAACACCGGGGAGCTGTTTTTT
13	-	TRBV6-1	TRBJ2-5	-	CASSERLRETQYF	TGTGCCAGCAGTGAGAGGTTAAGGGAGACCCAGTACTTC
17	-	TRBV19	TRBJ1-2	TRBD1	CASSTRDRGVANYGYTF	TGTGCCAGTAGTACCCGGGACAGGGGGGTAGCTAACTATGGCTACACCTTC
18	-	TRBV30	TRBJ2-2	TRBD1	CAWSPPGQVGRNTGELFF	TGTGCCTGGAGTCCCCCGGGACAGGTGGGAAGGAACACCGGGGAGCTGTTTTTT
14	-	TRBV18	TRBJ1-2	-	CASSPGDQAYGYTF	TGTGCCAGCTCTCCCGGAGACCAAGCCTATGGCTACACCTTC
19	-	TRBV6-2/TRBV6-3	TRBJ2-3	TRBD2	CASSYGLAGGSPHTDTQYF	TGTGCCAGCAGTTACGGACTAGCGGGGGGCTCTCCCCACACAGATACGCAGTATTTT
13	-	TRBV2	TRBJ1-4	TRBD1	CASTDRAFEKLFF	TGTGCCAGCACCGACAGGGCGTTTGAAAAACTGTTTTTT
14	-	TRBV4-1	TRBJ1-5	-	CASSPRDTYQPQHF	TGCGCCAGCAGCCCTCGGGACACATATCAGCCCCAGCATTTT
13	-	TRBV19	TRBJ1-2	TRBD1	CASGQGSGYGYTF	TGTGCCAGTGGACAGGGGAGCGGCTATGGCTACACCTTC
17	-	TRBV27	TRBJ2-2	TRBD2	CASRLLAGGRGTGELFF	TGTGCCAGCAGACTACTAGCGGGGGGGCGGGGCACCGGGGAGCTGTTTTTT
13	few	TRBV27	TRBJ1-1	-	CASRQDRYTEAFF	TGTGCCAGCAGGCAGGACAGATACACTGAAGCTTTCTTT
13	-	TRBV19	TRBJ1-2	-	CASSSQLVYGYTF	TGTGCCAGTAGCTCCCAGCTGGTATATGGCTACACCTTC